These 28 T cell receptor beta chains were all obtained from the same sample, sequenced in a study of blood T cells in healthy people across ages. PCR was performed a second time for about 7 to 12 cycles using a sample-barcoded 5' primer and a J-beta primer mix. MiXCR was run by TCRdb on the 5' RACE reads, yielding one entry per CDR3 protein. The top ten hold 3.5% to 4% of the sample, which has 550,000 to 750,000 distinct CDR3 sequences, under 25% seen once. Sequenced: blood. The receptors here all came from a man in his 70s in good health.

This clonotype was seen only a few times. The chain couples TRBV6-1 to TRBJ2-2, with TRBD2 matching 11 bases. CDR1 and CDR2 from the germline V gene are MNHNS and SASEGT. The CDR3 loop spans 18 amino acids. Trimming cost V 1 base and J 7 bases; bases outside gene matches: 11. The CDR3 reads CASSEGGSGGAGIGELFF. DNA for the CDR3: TGTGCCAGCAGTGAAGGGGGTAGCGGGGGGGCCGGAATCGGGGAGCTGTTTTTT.

The chain uses TRBV6-6 and TRBJ2-1, with TRBD1 matching over 9 bases. The CDR3 extends over 16 amino acids. The V gene's germline CDR1 is MNHNY and CDR2 SVGAGI (reference sequence). The V segment lost 6 bases and the J segment 4 bases; nucleotides outside the gene matches: 10. For the CDR3, the DNA is TGTGCCAGCAGCACATCCGGGACAGGGTATTACAATGAGCAGTTCTTC. This encodes CASSTSGTGYYNEQFF.

This clonotype was counted between two and nine times. The rearrangement uses TRBV3-1 and TRBJ1-2, with TRBD1 identical over 8 bases. Germline V gene data show CDR1 as LGHDT and CDR2 as YNNKEL (reference sequence). The CDR3 runs 16 residues. The junction had 9 bases not matched to a gene; V was cut back by 1 base and J by 5 bases. The CDR3 coding sequence is TGTGCCAGCAGCCAAGGGGCAGGGGGCTGGAGATATGGCTACACCTTC. Its translation is CASSQGAGGWRYGYTF.

The chain carries TRBV20-1 and TRBJ1-6, with a tentative D call TRBD1 (6 bases). The CDR3 totals 14 residues. From germline, CDR1 is DFQATT and CDR2 SNEGSKA (reference sequence). Trimming left V 4 bases short and J 9 bases short, with 16 bases between. The CDR3 bases are TGCAGTGCTAATAAGGGGGGGCGGGGTTCACCCCTCCACTTT. This sequence encodes CSANKGGRGSPLHF.

Only a few counts were recorded for this clonotype. The gene calls are TRBV12-3 or TRBV12-4 and TRBJ1-6, with unresolved D. V lost 5 bases and J lost 0, with 2 bases in between. This CDR3 has 13 residues. DNA for the CDR3: TGTGCCAGCAGTCCCTCCTATAATTCACCCCTCCACTTT. Protein product: CASSPSYNSPLHF.

This clonotype was picked up a small number of times. The chain links TRBV5-5 to TRBJ1-5, with D perhaps TRBD1 (5 bases). Germline assignment: CDR1 SGHKS and CDR2 YYEKEE (reference sequence). V gave up 4 bases and J gave up 2 bases, with 16 bases separating them. The CDR3 consists of 16 residues. CDR3 nucleotides: TGTGCCAGCAGCAGACGGGACTCCCTCGGCAATCAGCCCCAGCATTTT. It codes for CASSRRDSLGNQPQHF. The full variable domain, rest sourced from reference TRBV5-5 and TRBJ1-5, is DAGVTQSPTHLIKTRGQQVTLRCSPISGHKSVSWYQQVLGQGPQFIFQYYEKEERGRGNFPDRFSARQFPNYSSELNVNALLLGDSALYLCASSRRDSLGNQPQHFGDGTRLSIL.

A few counts support this clonotype. The rearrangement uses TRBV7-2 and TRBJ2-5, with 7 bases lining up with TRBD2. Germline V gene sequence: CDR1 SGHTA, CDR2 FQGNSA. V gave up 1 base and J gave up 2 bases; unmatched junction bases: 7. The CDR3 consists of 16 residues. CDR3 residues: CASSLGMGGEQETQYF. The CDR3 nucleotides read TGTGCCAGCAGCTTAGGGATGGGGGGGGAGCAAGAGACCCAGTACTTC.

This clonotype showed up just a few times. The conserved final phenylalanine or tryptophan is absent from the CDR3, which likely points to a read error. The J gene is TRBJ1-4, the V gene TRBV5-1; D is unclear. Germline CDR1 SGHRS, CDR2 YFSETQ. The CDR3 is 16 residues long. V shed 4 bases and J shed 6 bases, with 19 bases lying between them. CDR3 residues: CASSTGSRARDEKLFS. DNA of the CDR3: TGCGCCAGCAGCACTGGGAGCCGGGCGAGGGATGAAAAACTGTTTTCT.

This clonotype was counted between two and nine times. The CDR3, as DNA: TGTGCCAGTAGTATGTCCGGACAGGCCCTCAATCAGCCCCAGCATTTT. This codes for CASSMSGQALNQPQHF. The rearrangement joins TRBV19 to TRBJ1-5, with 7 bases fitting TRBD1. The CDR3 extends over 16 amino acids. V shed 3 bases, J shed 3 bases, and the junction held 8 bases outside the gene matches. The germline V gene has CDR1 LNHDA and CDR2 SQIVND (reference sequence).

V usage is TRBV5-1 and J usage is TRBJ2-5; D possibly uses TRBD1 or TRBD2 (5 bases each). Germline lookup yields CDR1 SGHRS and CDR2 YFSETQ. The CDR3 spans 15 residues. The V end lost 6 bases, the J end lost 4 bases, and 19 bases lay between the germline ends. This CDR3 is CASTSTGGLRETQYF. CDR3 sequence (DNA): TGCGCCAGCACCTCCACAGGAGGCCTTCGAGAGACCCAGTACTTC.

The rearrangement uses TRBV28 and TRBJ2-6; D is ambiguous. V lost 5 bases to trimming and J lost 0 bases, with 8 bases between them. The V gene's germline CDR1 is MDHEN and CDR2 SYDVKM. The CDR3 extends over 15 amino acids. The CDR3 here is CASSQLISGANVLTF. As DNA, the CDR3 is TGTGCCAGCAGTCAGTTAATCTCTGGGGCCAACGTCCTGACTTTC.

This rearrangement joins TRBV6-5 to TRBJ2-3; unclear D gene. The germline V gene encodes CDR1 MNHEY and CDR2 SVGAGI. The V end lost 2 bases, the J end lost 0 bases, and 6 bases lay between the germline ends. This CDR3 spans 14 amino acids. CDR3 sequence reads: CASSYRRSTDTQYF. The CDR3 DNA sequence: TGTGCCAGCAGTTACCGACGTAGCACAGATACGCAGTATTTT.

There are a few counts of this clonotype. This chain uses TRBV14 with TRBJ2-5, with D maybe TRBD1 (6 bases). Germline CDR1 is SGHDN and CDR2 is FVKESK. V lost 0 bases and J 4 bases, leaving 15 bases between the germline ends. This CDR3 is built from 16 residues. The CDR3 DNA sequence: TGTGCCAGCAGCCAAGATCTGAAGGGGGTTGGAGAGACCCAGTACTTC. Translated: CASSQDLKGVGETQYF.

The rearrangement uses TRBV5-5 and TRBJ2-5, with 8 nucleotides matching TRBD2. With the DNA end fitting TRBJ2-1 better, the J assignment may be wrong. Germline CDR1 reads SGHKS; CDR2 reads YYEKEE (reference sequence). The length of the CDR3 is 15 residues. As DNA, the CDR3 is TGTGCCAGCAGCTTGCCTAGCGGGCATTACAATGAGCAGTTCTTC. This sequence encodes CASSLPSGHYNEQFF.

The rearrangement uses TRBV12-3 or TRBV12-4 and TRBJ1-5, with 9 nucleotides matching TRBD1. CDR3 size: 14 residues. The V and J ends lost 6 bases and 4 bases, in that order; junction bases with no gene match: 4. The CDR3 bases are TGTGCCAGCAGACGGGACAGGGCGAATCAGCCCCAGCATTTT. This codes for CASRRDRANQPQHF.

This clonotype was seen only a few times. The chain joins TRBV6-5 to TRBJ2-4, with D perhaps matching TRBD1 (7 bases). The V end lost 0 bases, the J end lost 7 bases, and 13 bases lay between the germline ends. The CDR3 totals 15 residues. Germline CDR1 is MNHEY and CDR2 is SVGAGI. The CDR3 here is CASSYSTGRSNIQYF. In DNA, the CDR3 is TGTGCCAGCAGTTACTCGACAGGGAGGTCGAACATTCAGTACTTC.

Of note for this clonotype: It may be a read error: a sequence one base away is much more abundant. V is TRBV9 and J is TRBJ2-1, with D unclear. The V gene's germline CDR1 is SGDLS and CDR2 YYNGEE. V dropped 0 bases and J dropped 5 bases, with 9 bases sitting between them. This CDR3 is built from 14 residues. The CDR3 here is CASSVAQTHNEQFF. CDR3 sequence (DNA): TGTGCCAGCAGCGTAGCACAAACCCACAATGAGCAGTTCTTC.

The chain employs TRBV4-1 and TRBJ2-7; D may be TRBD2 (6 bases). This CDR3 has 19 amino acids. Looked up from germline, CDR1 is MGHRA and CDR2 is YSYEKL. Trimming shortened V by 0 bases and J by 2 bases, and 23 bases separated the two germline ends. DNA of the CDR3: TGCGCCAGCAGCCAAGATTCGGTAGGGCCGCAGCGGGTGCCCTACGAGCAGTACTTC. It is translated as CASSQDSVGPQRVPYEQYF.

This clonotype has just a few counts. V gene TRBV7-9 combines with J gene TRBJ2-5; D could derive from TRBD1 or TRBD2 (6 bases each). Germline CDR1 and CDR2: SEHNR and FQNEAQ (reference sequence). The V and J ends lost 2 bases and 3 bases respectively, with 13 bases between them. The CDR3 sequence is 15 residues long. CDR3 amino acids: CASSLRGRRKETQYF. Written as DNA, the CDR3 is TGTGCCAGCAGCTTACGGGGGCGGAGGAAAGAGACCCAGTACTTC.

This clonotype was observed a few times. V usage is TRBV5-5 and J usage is TRBJ2-2, with TRBD2 identical over 12 bases. V was clipped by 5 bases and J by 7 bases; unmatched bases: 3. The V gene's germline CDR1 is SGHKS and CDR2 YYEKEE (reference sequence). The CDR3 length is 14 residues. DNA for the CDR3: TGTGCCAGCAGTCAACTAGCGGGAGGCGGGGAGCTGTTTTTT. Translated: CASSQLAGGGELFF.

The chain recombines TRBV11-2 with TRBJ2-5, with 7 nucleotides matching TRBD2. The J call may be in error: the DNA end matches TRBJ2-1 better. The CDR3 is 14 amino acids. Germline V gene data show CDR1 as SGHAT and CDR2 as FQNNGV. CDR3 nucleotide sequence: TGTGCCAGCACGCTAGCGGAGACCTACAATGAGCAGTTCTTC. It codes for CASTLAETYNEQFF.

This clonotype has more than one count but fewer than ten. The V call is TRBV20-1, the J call TRBJ2-7; 7 bases are a match to TRBD1. CDR3 length: 15 residues. V trimming: 2 bases; J trimming: 2 bases; junction bases outside the gene matches: 9. Germline CDR1 DFQATT, CDR2 SNEGSKA (reference sequence). Here the CDR3 reads CSARPTTGAAYEQYF. DNA for the CDR3: TGCAGTGCTAGACCGACAACAGGGGCGGCCTACGAGCAGTACTTC.

A single count supports this clonotype. CDR3 loop: CASRWRQGREQYF. The CDR3 DNA follows: TGTGCCAGCAGGTGGCGACAGGGCCGCGAGCAGTACTTC. This chain uses TRBV12-3 or TRBV12-4 with TRBJ2-7, with 7 bases fitting TRBD1. V lost 6 bases, J lost 6 bases, and 8 bases stayed unmatched. CDR3 length: 13 residues.

The chain combines TRBV24-1 with TRBJ2-1; 7 bases line up with TRBD1. The last part of the DNA fits TRBJ2-5 better; the J call may be wrong. Germline V CDR1 and CDR2: KGHDR, SFDVKD. The CDR3 is made up of 16 amino acids. CDR3 coding DNA: TGTGCCACCAGTGATCTCGGAACGACAGGGTCTGAGACCCAGTACTTC. This codes for CATSDLGTTGSETQYF.

V is TRBV5-1 and J is TRBJ2-4; D ambiguous. From germline, CDR1 is SGHRS and CDR2 YFSETQ. Trimming shortened V by 0 bases and J by 0 bases, and 10 bases separated the two germline ends. The CDR3 sequence is 16 residues long. The CDR3 region is CASSLAEAGAKNIQYF. The CDR3 region has the DNA TGCGCCAGCAGCTTGGCCGAGGCAGGAGCCAAAAACATTCAGTACTTC.

This clonotype was seen a few times. The rearrangement uses TRBV11-2 and TRBJ1-1; D not resolved. V dropped 0 bases and J dropped 5 bases, with 16 bases sitting between them. The CDR3 runs to 16 residues. Germline CDR1 is SGHAT and CDR2 is FQNNGV. The CDR3 DNA reads as TGTGCCAGCAGCTTAGATAGATTTGGGGAGGAAACTGAAGCTTTCTTT. Protein sequence: CASSLDRFGEETEAFF.

The chain links TRBV12-3 or TRBV12-4 to TRBJ2-3, with D possibly TRBD2 on 6 matching bases. Deletions cut 5 bases from V and 4 bases from J, with 16 bases between. The CDR3 covers 15 residues. CDR3 bases: TGTGCCAGCAGTAAGACTAGAGGGAGCGCAGATACGCAGTATTTT. This translates into CASSKTRGSADTQYF.

With regard to this clonotype: This is likely a read error, given that the CDR3 carries no conserved phenylalanine or tryptophan at its end. V usage is TRBV28 and J usage is TRBJ1-5, with 8 bases lining up with TRBD1. This CDR3 is 16 amino acids long. V lost 3 bases and J lost 6; bases outside the gene matches: 10. Germline V gene sequence: CDR1 MDHEN, CDR2 SYDVKM. Here the CDR3 DNA reads TGTGCCAGCAGTTTTCCGGGACAGGTATCGAGTCAGCCCCAGCATCTT. Its protein product is CASSFPGQVSSQPQHL.